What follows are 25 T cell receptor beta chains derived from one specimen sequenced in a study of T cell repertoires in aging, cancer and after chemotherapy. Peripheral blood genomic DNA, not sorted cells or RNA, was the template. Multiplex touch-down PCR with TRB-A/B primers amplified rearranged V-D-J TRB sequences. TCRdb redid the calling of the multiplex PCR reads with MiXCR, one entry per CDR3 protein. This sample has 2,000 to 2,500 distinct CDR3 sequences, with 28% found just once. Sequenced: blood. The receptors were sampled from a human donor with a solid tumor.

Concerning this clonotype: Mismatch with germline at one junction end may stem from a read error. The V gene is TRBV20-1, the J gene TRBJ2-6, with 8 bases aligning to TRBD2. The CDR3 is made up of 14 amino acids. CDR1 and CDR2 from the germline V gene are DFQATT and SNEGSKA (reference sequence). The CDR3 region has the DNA TGCAGTGCCAGAGCGGGGGTTGGGGCCAACGTCCTGACTTTC. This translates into CSARAGVGANVLTF.

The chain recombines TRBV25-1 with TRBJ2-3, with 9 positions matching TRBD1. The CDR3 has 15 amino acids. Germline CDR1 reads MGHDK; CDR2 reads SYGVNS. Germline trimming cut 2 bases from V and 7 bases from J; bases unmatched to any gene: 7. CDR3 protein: CASSEIGQGRNTQYF. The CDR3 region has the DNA TGTGCCAGCAGTGAAATAGGACAGGGGAGGAATACGCAGTATTTT.

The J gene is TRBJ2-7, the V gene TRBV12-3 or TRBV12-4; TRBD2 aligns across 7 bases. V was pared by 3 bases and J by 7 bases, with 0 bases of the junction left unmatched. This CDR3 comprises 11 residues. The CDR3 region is CASSLGGEQYF. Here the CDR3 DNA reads TGTGCCAGCAGTTTGGGGGGGGAGCAGTACTTC.

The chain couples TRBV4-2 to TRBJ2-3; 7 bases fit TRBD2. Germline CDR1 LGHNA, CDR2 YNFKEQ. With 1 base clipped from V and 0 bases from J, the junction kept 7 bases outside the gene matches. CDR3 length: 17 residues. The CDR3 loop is CASSQGLAGESTDTQYF. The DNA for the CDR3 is TGTGCCAGCAGCCAAGGTCTCGCGGGGGAGAGCACAGATACGCAGTATTTT.

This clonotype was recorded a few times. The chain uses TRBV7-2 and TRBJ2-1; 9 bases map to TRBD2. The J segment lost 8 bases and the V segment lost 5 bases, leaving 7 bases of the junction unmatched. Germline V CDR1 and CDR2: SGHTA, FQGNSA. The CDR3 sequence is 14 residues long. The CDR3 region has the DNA TGTGCCAGCAGCCGCGGCGGGAGGGCGGATGAGCAGTTCTTC. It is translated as CASSRGGRADEQFF.

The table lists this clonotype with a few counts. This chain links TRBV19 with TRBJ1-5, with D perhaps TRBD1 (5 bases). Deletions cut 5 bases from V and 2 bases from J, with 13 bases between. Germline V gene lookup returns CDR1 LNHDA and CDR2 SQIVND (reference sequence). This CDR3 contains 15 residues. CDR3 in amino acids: CASSLQQGGNQPQHF. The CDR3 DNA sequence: TGTGCCAGTAGTCTACAGCAGGGAGGCAATCAGCCCCAGCATTTT. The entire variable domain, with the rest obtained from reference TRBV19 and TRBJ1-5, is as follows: DGGITQSPKYLFRKEGQNVTLSCEQNLNHDAMYWYRQDPGQGLRLIYYSQIVNDFQKGDIAEGYSVSREKKESFPLTVTSAQKNPTAFYLCASSLQQGGNQPQHFGDGTRLSIL.

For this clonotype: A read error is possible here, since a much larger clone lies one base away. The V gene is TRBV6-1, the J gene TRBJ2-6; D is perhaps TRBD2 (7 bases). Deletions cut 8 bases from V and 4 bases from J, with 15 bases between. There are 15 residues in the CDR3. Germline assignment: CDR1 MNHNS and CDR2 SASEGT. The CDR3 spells CASGEGGKGANVLTF. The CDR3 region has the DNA TGTGCCAGCGGGGAGGGGGGTAAGGGGGCCAACGTCCTGACTTTC.

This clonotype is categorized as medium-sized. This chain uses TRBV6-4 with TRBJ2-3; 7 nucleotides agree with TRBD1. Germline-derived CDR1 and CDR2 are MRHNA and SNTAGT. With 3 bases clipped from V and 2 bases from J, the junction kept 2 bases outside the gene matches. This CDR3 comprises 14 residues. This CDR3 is CASSEEGATDTQYF. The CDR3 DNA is TGTGCCAGCAGTGAAGAGGGGGCCACAGATACGCAGTATTTT.

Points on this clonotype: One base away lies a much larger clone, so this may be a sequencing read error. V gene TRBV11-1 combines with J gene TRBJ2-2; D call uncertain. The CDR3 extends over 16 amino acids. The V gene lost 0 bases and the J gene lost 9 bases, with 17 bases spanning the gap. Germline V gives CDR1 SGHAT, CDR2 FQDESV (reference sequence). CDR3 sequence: CASSLAVLGLTWELFF. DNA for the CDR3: TGTGCCAGCAGCTTAGCTGTATTGGGGTTAACCTGGGAGCTGTTTTTT.

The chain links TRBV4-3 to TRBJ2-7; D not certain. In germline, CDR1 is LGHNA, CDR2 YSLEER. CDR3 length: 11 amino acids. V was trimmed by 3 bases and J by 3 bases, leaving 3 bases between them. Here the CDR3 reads CASSHNYEQYF. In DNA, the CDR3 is TGCGCCAGCAGCCACAACTACGAGCAGTACTTC.

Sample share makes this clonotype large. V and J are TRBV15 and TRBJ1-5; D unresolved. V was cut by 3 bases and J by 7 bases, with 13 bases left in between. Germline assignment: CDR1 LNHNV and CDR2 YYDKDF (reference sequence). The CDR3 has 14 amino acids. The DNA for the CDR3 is TGTGCCACCAGCAGTGCATTACCCACGCAGCCCCAGCATTTT. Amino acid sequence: CATSSALPTQPQHF.

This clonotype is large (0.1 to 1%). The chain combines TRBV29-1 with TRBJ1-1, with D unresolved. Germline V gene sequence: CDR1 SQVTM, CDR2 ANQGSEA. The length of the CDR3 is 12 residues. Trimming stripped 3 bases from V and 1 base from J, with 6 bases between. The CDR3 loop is CSVDIGNTEAFF. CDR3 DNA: TGCAGCGTTGATATCGGGAACACTGAAGCTTTCTTT.

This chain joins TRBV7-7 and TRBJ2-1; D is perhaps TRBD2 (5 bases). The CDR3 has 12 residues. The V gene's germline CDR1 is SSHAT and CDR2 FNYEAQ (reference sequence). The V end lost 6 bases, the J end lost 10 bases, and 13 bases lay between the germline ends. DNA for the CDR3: TGTGCCAGCAGTGCCCCGGGCGGGGAGCAGTTCTTC. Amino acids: CASSAPGGEQFF.

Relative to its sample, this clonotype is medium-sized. For the CDR3, the DNA is TGTGCCAGCAGAGGAGGGAGCTCCTACAATGAGCAGTTCTTC. Its translation is CASRGGSSYNEQFF. The genes are TRBV6-2 or TRBV6-3 and TRBJ2-1; the D gene is possibly TRBD2 (6 bases). Looked up from germline, CDR1 is MNHEY and CDR2 is SVGEGT. The ends were cut back, 6 bases at V and 0 bases at J, with 9 bases in the middle. The CDR3 loop spans 14 amino acids.

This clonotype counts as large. The CDR3 loop is CATHARENTEAFF. The CDR3 nucleotides read TGTGCCACCCACGCGAGGGAGAACACTGAAGCTTTCTTT. J is TRBJ1-1 and V is TRBV6-1; D ambiguous. The CDR3 spans 13 residues. Germline CDR1 reads MNHNS; CDR2 reads SASEGT. V was clipped by 10 bases and J by 1 base, with 13 bases between them.

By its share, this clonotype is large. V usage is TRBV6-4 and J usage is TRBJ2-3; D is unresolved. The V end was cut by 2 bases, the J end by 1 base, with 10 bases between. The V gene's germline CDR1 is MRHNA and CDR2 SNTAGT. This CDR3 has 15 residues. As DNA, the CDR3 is TGTGCCAGCAGTGACGGGATGGTCGGCACAGATACGCAGTATTTT. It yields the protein CASSDGMVGTDTQYF.

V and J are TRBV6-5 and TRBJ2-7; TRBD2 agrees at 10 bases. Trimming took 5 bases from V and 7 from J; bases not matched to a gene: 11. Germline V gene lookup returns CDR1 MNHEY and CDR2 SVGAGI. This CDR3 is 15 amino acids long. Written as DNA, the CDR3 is TGTGCCAGCAGTGAAGCTAGCGGGAGCACCGGGGAGCAGTACGTC. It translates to CASSEASGSTGEQYV.

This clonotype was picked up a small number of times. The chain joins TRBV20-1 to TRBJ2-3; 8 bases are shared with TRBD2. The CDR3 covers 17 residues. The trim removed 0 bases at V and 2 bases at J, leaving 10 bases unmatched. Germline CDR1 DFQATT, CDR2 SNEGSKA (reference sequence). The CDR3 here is CSAREGGVAGPTDTQYF. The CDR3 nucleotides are TGCAGTGCTAGAGAGGGGGGTGTAGCGGGGCCCACAGATACGCAGTATTTT.

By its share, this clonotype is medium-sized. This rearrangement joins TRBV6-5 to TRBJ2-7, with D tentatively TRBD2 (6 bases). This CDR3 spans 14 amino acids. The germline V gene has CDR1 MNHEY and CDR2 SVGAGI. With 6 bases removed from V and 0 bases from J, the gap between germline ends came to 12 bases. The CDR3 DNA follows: TGTGCCAGCAGAAAAACTAGCAGCTCCTACGAGCAGTACTTC. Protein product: CASRKTSSSYEQYF.

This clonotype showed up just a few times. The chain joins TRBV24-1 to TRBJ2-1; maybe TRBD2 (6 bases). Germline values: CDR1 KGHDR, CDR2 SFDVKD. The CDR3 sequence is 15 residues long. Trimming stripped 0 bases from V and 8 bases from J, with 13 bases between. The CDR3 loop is CATSDLETRIDEQFF. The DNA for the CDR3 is TGTGCCACCAGTGATTTGGAGACTAGGATAGATGAGCAGTTCTTC.

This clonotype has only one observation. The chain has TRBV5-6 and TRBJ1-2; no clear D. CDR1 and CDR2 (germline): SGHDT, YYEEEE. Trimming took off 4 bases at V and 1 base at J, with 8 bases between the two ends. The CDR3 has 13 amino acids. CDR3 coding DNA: TGTGCCAGCAGCGTAGGAGATAACTATGGCTACACCTTC. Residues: CASSVGDNYGYTF.

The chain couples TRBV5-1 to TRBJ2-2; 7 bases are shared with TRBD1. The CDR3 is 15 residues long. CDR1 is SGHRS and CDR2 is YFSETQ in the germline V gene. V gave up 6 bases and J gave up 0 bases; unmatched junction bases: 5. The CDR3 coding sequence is TGCGCCAGCATCACCGGGACAGCGAACACCGGGGAGCTGTTTTTT. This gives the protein CASITGTANTGELFF.

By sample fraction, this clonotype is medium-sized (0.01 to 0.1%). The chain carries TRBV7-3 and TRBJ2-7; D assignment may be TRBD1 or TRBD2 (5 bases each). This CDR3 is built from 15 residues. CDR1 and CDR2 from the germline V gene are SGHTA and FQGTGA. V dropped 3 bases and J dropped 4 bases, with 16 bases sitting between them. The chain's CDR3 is CASSLLPGRKYEQYF. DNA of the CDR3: TGTGCCAGCAGCTTGCTCCCGGGACGGAAGTACGAGCAGTACTTC.

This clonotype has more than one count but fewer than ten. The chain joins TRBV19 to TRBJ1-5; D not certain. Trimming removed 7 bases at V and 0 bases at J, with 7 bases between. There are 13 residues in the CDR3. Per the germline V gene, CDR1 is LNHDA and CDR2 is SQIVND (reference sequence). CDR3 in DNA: TGTGCCAGTAACCAGGCTAGCAATCAGCCCCAGCATTTT. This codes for CASNQASNQPQHF.

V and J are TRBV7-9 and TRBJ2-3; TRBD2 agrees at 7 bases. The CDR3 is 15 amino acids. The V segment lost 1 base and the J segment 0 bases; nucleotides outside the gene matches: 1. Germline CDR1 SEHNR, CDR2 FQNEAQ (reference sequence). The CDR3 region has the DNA TGTGCCAGCAGCTTAGGTAGCGGGAGCACAGATACGCAGTATTTT. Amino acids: CASSLGSGSTDTQYF.